This TCR beta chain was found in a study of cytomegalovirus exposure and HLA in healthy donors. Germline V gives CDR1 SEHNR, CDR2 FQNEAQ (reference sequence). The V end lost 5 bases, the J end lost 6 bases, and 10 bases lay between the germline ends. There are 12 residues in the CDR3. General study findings and limits: V- and J-gene trimming of TCR beta was linked (in a later analysis) to a missense DCLRE1C variant.

PCR primers comprised 60 Vbeta and 13 Jbeta primers. Original methodology: As a later analysis found, there were tens of millions of unique TCR beta chains, of which some 9.9 million were shared. Libraries were prepared by immunoSEQ multiplex PCR; TCRdb keeps only in-frame clonotypes and omits some of them. D and trimming were read from the DNA, whereas the V and J calls and clone size are those reported in that table. The table lists about 98,000 clones, around 73% of them singletons, with about 1.3% in the top ten. As for this clone: Its cognate antigen is unknown.

This TCR was sampled from a female donor in good health and CMV-seronegative. The rearrangement links TRBV7-9 to TRBJ1-2, with D uncertain. Source material: PBMCs. CDR3 region: CASSPRLDGYTF. The CDR3, as DNA: TGTGCCAGCAGCCCGCGACTGGATGGCTACACCTTC.